The clone carrying this T cell receptor (beta chain) was seen ten or more times. What it binds is unknown. Documented time point: persistent/refractory GD, antithyroid drugs over 5 years with positive TRAb. After RNA was extracted from PBMCs, the TCR library was made from it. TCR beta libraries were built with iRepertoire HTBI primers and Arm-PCR of CDR3 regions. TCRdb reprocessed the multiplex PCR reads with MiXCR, giving one entry per CDR3 protein. The table has a few hundred thousand distinct CDR3 sequences, roughly a quarter seen once. This sample was taken from a study of regulatory T cells in long-lasting Graves disease. Study as a whole: With positive TSH receptor antibodies and over 5 years of antithyroid drugs, Graves' disease was considered persistent.

CDR3 length: 12 amino acids. V was clipped by 4 bases and J by 7 bases, with 11 bases between them. Per germline, CDR1 SGHRS and CDR2 YFSETQ. Points from the study as a whole: Persistent disease favored TRBV28, TRBJ1-2 and TRBJ2-5.

This chain joins TRBV5-1 and TRBJ1-1; tentatively, D is TRBD1 (5 bases). This TCR was sampled from a female donor with Graves disease. The sequencing used peripheral blood mononuclear cells (PBMCs), collected when the disease was refractory, from a patient treated with antithyroid drugs. CDR3 DNA sequence: TGCGCCAGCAGCGTGGGGACGGATGAAGCTTTCTTT. This encodes CASSVGTDEAFF. The whole variable domain, filled in from reference TRBV5-1 and TRBJ1-1, reads KAGVTQTPRYLIKTRGQQVTLSCSPISGHRSVSWYQQTPGQGLQFLFEYFSETQRNKGNFPGRFSGRQFSNSRSEMNVSTLELGDSALYLCASSVGTDEAFFGQGTRLTVV.